A single sample gave rise to the 24 T cell receptor beta chains below, sequenced in a study of T cell clones after liver transplantation (dated by TCRdb to about 2019). The library came from the immunoSEQ multiplex PCR assay. TCRdb obtained this table from immuneACCESS and retained in-frame rearrangements with V and J assigned. These tables miss some clones; where compared with another copy, unresolved V genes account for less than half of the shortfall, and the remainder is unexplained. Recorded for this sample are some 45,000 clones; more than 70% of them occurred a single time. The ten largest account for roughly 2.7% of the sample. The sequenced sample was CD4+ T cells from blood, obtained 24 months after liver transplant. These receptor sequences come from a human patient who received a liver transplant. Because of the transplant, the T cells may be the graft donor's rather than the patient's own.

The rearrangement links TRBV4-1 to TRBJ2-6, with D uncertain. Trimming cost V 1 base and J 4 bases, with 11 bases left between them. The CDR3 runs to 16 residues. Per germline, CDR1 MGHRA and CDR2 YSYEKL. CDR3 residues: CASSQVPSSGANVLTF. The CDR3 bases are TGCGCCAGCAGCCAAGTTCCCTCATCAGGGGCCAACGTCCTGACTTTC.

This clone came up a few times. This rearrangement joins TRBV7-2 to TRBJ2-1; TRBD1 aligns across 10 bases. V was clipped by 2 bases and J by 6 bases; unmatched bases: 4. CDR3 length equals 15 residues. The germline V gene encodes CDR1 SGHTA and CDR2 FQGNSA. DNA for the CDR3: TGTGCCAGCAGCTTATGGGACAGGGGAATCAATGAGCAGTTCTTC. Translation gives CASSLWDRGINEQFF.

The chain joins TRBV2 to TRBJ1-2, with 8 bases aligning to TRBD1. CDR3 length: 15 residues. Germline-derived CDR1 and CDR2 are SNHLY and FYNNEI. With 6 bases clipped from V and 7 bases from J, the junction kept 13 bases outside the gene matches. The CDR3 spells CASRKGSGGAGGYTF. The CDR3 DNA reads TGTGCCAGCAGGAAGGGGTCAGGGGGCGCGGGTGGCTACACCTTC.

This clone was seen a few times. The chain couples TRBV4-1 to TRBJ1-5; tentatively, D is TRBD1 (6 bases). CDR3 length equals 17 residues. Germline V CDR1 and CDR2: MGHRA, YSYEKL. With 1 base removed from V and 0 bases from J, the gap between germline ends came to 13 bases. In DNA, the CDR3 is TGCGCCAGCAGCCAAGTTGCGGGGGCAGATAGCAATCAGCCCCAGCATTTT. Translation: CASSQVAGADSNQPQHF.

The V gene is TRBV7-9, the J gene TRBJ1-4, with D maybe TRBD1 (5 bases). Per the germline V gene, CDR1 is SEHNR and CDR2 is FQNEAQ (reference sequence). V lost 5 bases and J lost 2, with 15 bases in between. This CDR3 contains 16 residues. The CDR3 nucleotides are TGTGCCAGCAGCGGCTACTCGGGGGTCACTAATGAAAAACTGTTTTTT. It is translated as CASSGYSGVTNEKLFF.

The sample holds one count of this clone. In nucleotides, the CDR3 is TGTGCCAGCACGAACATTGGAGGGGCCACCATATATTTT. Encoded protein: CASTNIGGATIYF. The chain links TRBV2 to TRBJ1-3; the D gene is possibly TRBD1 (5 bases). CDR3 length: 13 residues. Germline V lookup: CDR1 SNHLY, CDR2 FYNNEI. V lost 7 bases and J 9 bases, leaving 16 bases between the germline ends.

The gene calls are TRBV7-8 and TRBJ1-1; no clear D. Germline lookup yields CDR1 SGHVS and CDR2 FQNEAQ. The length of the CDR3 is 13 residues. V was clipped by 6 bases and J by 0 bases, with 8 bases between them. The CDR3 is CASRVTLNTEAFF. The CDR3 bases are TGTGCCAGCAGGGTGACGCTGAACACTGAAGCTTTCTTT.

The chain couples TRBV27 to TRBJ2-7, with D tentatively TRBD1 (6 bases). Trimming pared 5 bases from V and 1 base from J, leaving 15 bases between. Germline V gives CDR1 MNHEY, CDR2 SMNVEV (reference sequence). This CDR3 spans 15 amino acids. Written as DNA, the CDR3 is TGTGCCAGCAGTAGCACCTCAGGGGCGTCCTACGAGCAGTACTTC. Its translation is CASSSTSGASYEQYF.

The chain links TRBV9 to TRBJ2-5; 7 bases are shared with TRBD1. The CDR3 is made up of 13 amino acids. The germline V gene encodes CDR1 SGDLS and CDR2 YYNGEE. J lost 3 bases, V lost 3 bases, and 2 bases had no gene match. This CDR3 reads CASSGQGKETQYF. The CDR3 coding sequence is TGTGCCAGCAGCGGACAGGGAAAAGAGACCCAGTACTTC.

The genes are TRBV4-3 and TRBJ2-3; D is perhaps TRBD2 (6 bases). CDR3 length: 17 amino acids. Deletions cut 0 bases from V and 2 bases from J, with 15 bases between. In germline, CDR1 is LGHNA, CDR2 YSLEER. DNA for the CDR3: TGCGCCAGCAGCCAAGATTGGCTAGCGAGTTACACAGATACGCAGTATTTT. This codes for CASSQDWLASYTDTQYF.

This chain joins TRBV5-1 and TRBJ1-6; tentative D call: TRBD1 (6 bases). The CDR3 sequence is 13 residues long. V lost 0 bases to trimming and J lost 9 bases, with 7 bases between them. The V gene's germline CDR1 is SGHRS and CDR2 YFSETQ. Here the CDR3 reads CASSLEGVSPLHF. CDR3 bases: TGCGCCAGCAGCTTGGAGGGGGTTTCACCCCTCCACTTT.

The chain uses TRBV19 and TRBJ2-5, with D unresolved. This CDR3 is built from 13 residues. CDR1 LNHDA and CDR2 SQIVND come from the germline V gene (reference sequence). V lost 7 bases, J lost 1 base, and 10 bases lay in between. The CDR3 nucleotides are TGTGCCAGTAAAAAGGGTGCCCAAGAGACCCAGTACTTC. Its protein is CASKKGAQETQYF.

This rearrangement joins TRBV5-6 to TRBJ2-3; D unresolved. The CDR3 is made up of 14 amino acids. In germline, CDR1 is SGHDT, CDR2 YYEEEE. V was trimmed by 6 bases and J by 3 bases, leaving 14 bases between them. The CDR3 nucleotides are TGTGCCAGCACCAAACTGACGGAGACAGATACGCAGTATTTT. This sequence encodes CASTKLTETDTQYF.

This chain joins TRBV6-6 and TRBJ1-2; tentative D call: TRBD1 (5 bases). Germline V gives CDR1 MNHNY, CDR2 SVGAGI (reference sequence). Trimming removed 6 bases from V and 1 base from J, with 9 bases in between. The CDR3 consists of 13 residues. The CDR3 DNA reads TGTGCCAGCAGCCAGGGTTTTAACTATGGCTACACCTTC. Its protein product is CASSQGFNYGYTF.

V and J are TRBV27 and TRBJ1-1; 7 positions match TRBD1. The CDR3 is 14 residues long. J lost 0 bases, V lost 3 bases, and 1 base had no gene match. Per germline, CDR1 MNHEY and CDR2 SMNVEV (reference sequence). The CDR3 DNA is TGTGCCAGCAGTTTCAGGGGGATGAACACTGAAGCTTTCTTT. Residues: CASSFRGMNTEAFF.

The chain recombines TRBV14 with TRBJ2-7; no firm D call. This CDR3 comprises 14 residues. Germline CDR1 and CDR2: SGHDN and FVKESK. V lost 1 base and J 3 bases, leaving 10 bases between the germline ends. The CDR3 DNA follows: TGTGCCAGCAGCCAAGGCTCCGGTAGCTACGAGCAGTACTTC. Translated: CASSQGSGSYEQYF. Together with reference TRBV14 and TRBJ2-7, the CDR3 gives the full variable domain: EAGVTQFPSHSVIEKGQTVTLRCDPISGHDNLYWYRRVMGKEIKFLLHFVKESKQDESGMPNNRFLAERTGGTYSTLKVQPAELEDSGVYFCASSQGSGSYEQYFGPGTRLTVT.

The chain is built from TRBV9 and TRBJ2-7; TRBD2 aligns across 8 bases. CDR1 is SGDLS and CDR2 is YYNGEE in the germline V gene. The CDR3 sequence is 16 residues long. V lost 0 bases to trimming and J lost 2 bases; unmatched junction nucleotides: 7. CDR3 bases: TGTGCCAGCAGCGTAGTCGCACTAGCGGACACCTACGAGCAGTACTTC. It codes for CASSVVALADTYEQYF.

The sample holds one count of this clone. The chain links TRBV7-2 to TRBJ1-2; D is ambiguous. Trimming took 3 bases from V and 4 from J, leaving 9 bases between them. The CDR3 contains 13 residues. The V gene's germline CDR1 is SGHTA and CDR2 FQGNSA. Written as DNA, the CDR3 is TGTGCCAGCAGCTTTGCCCGGGGCTATGGCTACACCTTC. Translated: CASSFARGYGYTF.

This chain joins TRBV2 and TRBJ1-6; D ambiguous. There are 14 residues in the CDR3. Trimming shortened V by 2 bases and J by 5 bases, and 7 bases separated the two germline ends. The germline V gene encodes CDR1 SNHLY and CDR2 FYNNEI. CDR3 DNA: TGTGCCAGCAGTGAACCGGATAATAATTCACCCCTCCACTTT. Translation gives CASSEPDNNSPLHF.

This clone turned up a few times. The V call is TRBV27, the J call TRBJ2-3; D remains ambiguous. The V and J ends lost 0 bases and 2 bases respectively, with 6 bases between them. Germline V gene lookup returns CDR1 MNHEY and CDR2 SMNVEV (reference sequence). This CDR3 contains 14 residues. CDR3 bases: TGTGCCAGCAGTTTATCTTCCGCCACAGATACGCAGTATTTT. Protein: CASSLSSATDTQYF.

Here the CDR3 DNA reads TGTGCCAGCAGCGTAGTGGACCCCGGGGAGCTGTTTTTT. It codes for CASSVVDPGELFF. The V gene is TRBV9, the J gene TRBJ2-2, with no clear D. Germline V gene lookup returns CDR1 SGDLS and CDR2 YYNGEE. The CDR3 length is 13 residues. The ends were cut back, 0 bases at V and 6 bases at J, with 6 bases in the middle.

This clone was counted a few times. This chain links TRBV11-2 with TRBJ2-7; TRBD2 matches 7 bases. V lost 5 bases to trimming and J lost 3 bases; unmatched junction nucleotides: 4. Germline V CDR1 and CDR2: SGHAT, FQNNGV. The CDR3 length is 13 residues. The CDR3 coding sequence is TGTGCCAGCAGCCGGGACTACCGCTACGAGCAGTACTTC. Protein sequence: CASSRDYRYEQYF.

The chain links TRBV29-1 to TRBJ2-3; D is unclear. Trimming removed 6 bases at V and 4 bases at J, with 20 bases between. The CDR3 sequence is 15 residues long. Germline assignment: CDR1 SQVTM and CDR2 ANQGSEA. CDR3 in DNA: TGCAGCGTCTCCCGGGCCCTGGATGGTCCAGATACGCAGTATTTT. As protein: CSVSRALDGPDTQYF.

This clone was found once. The V gene is TRBV5-1, the J gene TRBJ2-7; 8 bases align to TRBD2. The germline CDR1 and CDR2 sequences are SGHRS and YFSETQ. The CDR3 totals 12 residues. Unmatched junction bases numbered 3, after V lost 7 bases and J lost 3 bases. The CDR3 sequence is CASGRGDYEQYF. The CDR3 DNA reads TGCGCCAGCGGGCGGGGGGACTACGAGCAGTACTTC.